These T cell receptor beta chains were read from a single sample in a study of long-term antiretroviral therapy in people with HIV. TCRdb's copy holds only in-frame clones and misses some; the assay was immunoSEQ multiplex PCR. The table shows about 30,000 clones, with 90% to 95% occurring only once. This sample comprised unsorted PBMCs, obtained roughly 7.1 years after starting antiretroviral therapy. The receptor source for this set is a middle-aged man with HIV. The CDR3 runs from the conserved cysteine through the conserved F or W.

CDR3 protein	V gene
CASSATGPRQEKLFF	TRBV7-2
CASSYERGAPYNEQFF	TRBV6-5
CASSPKTSVAYEQYF	TRBV9
CASSLRGGTEAFF	TRBV7-3
CASSPKARGGTEAFF	TRBV7-9
CASSLGVPDTQYF	TRBV5-1
CASSSQRGYTDTQYF	TRBV19
CAISEEEVYGYTF	TRBV10-3
CASSIRDRDNSPLHF	TRBV19
CASSLGVGSYNSPLHF	TRBV7-9
CASSYQGAGYGYTF	TRBV6-5
CASSWDRGHATNEKLFF	TRBV7-2
CASSLTRALYEQYF	TRBV7-8
CASSPESTGKYEQYF	TRBV18
CASSYGDSPLHF	TRBV6-6
CASSLRTGYYGYTF	TRBV5-1
CAWSPGQGAYTEAFF	TRBV30
CASSYGGTSYEQYF	TRBV6-6
CASSRDRGYEQYF	TRBV19
CASSDRAGETQYF	TRBV10-1
CASSLAGISFF	TRBV4-3
CASSIGTQGITEAFF	TRBV19
CASSFSGGRMNTEAFF	TRBV7-2
CASSSATGGSSYEQYF	TRBV5-4
CASSDSRTDETQYF	TRBV6-4
CASSLPGQGTGELFF	TRBV7-2
CASSIDGAPGYNEQFF	TRBV19
CSGTGASSYEQYF	TRBV29-1
CATSEGATNYGYTF	TRBV6-6
CASSEGGPFTDTQYF	TRBV6-1
CASSPQFNEKLFF	TRBV28
CASSWWDGELFF	TRBV5-1
CASSEAPANTGELFF	TRBV7-2
CASSSLQGGFGNEQFF	TRBV6-6
CASSDSAYEQYF	TRBV6-1
CASSAADTQYF	TRBV10-1
CASSSSDRGYEQYF	TRBV18
CAWSVLTGPGNTIYF	TRBV30
CASSLKGAGGYTF	TRBV5-8
CASSRDRGPYEQYF	TRBV19
CAWSGTGKTYEQYF	TRBV30
CAWSNTGGTEAFF	TRBV30
CASRVEHGGGYTF	TRBV7-9
CASSISASGGPSKNIQYF	TRBV19